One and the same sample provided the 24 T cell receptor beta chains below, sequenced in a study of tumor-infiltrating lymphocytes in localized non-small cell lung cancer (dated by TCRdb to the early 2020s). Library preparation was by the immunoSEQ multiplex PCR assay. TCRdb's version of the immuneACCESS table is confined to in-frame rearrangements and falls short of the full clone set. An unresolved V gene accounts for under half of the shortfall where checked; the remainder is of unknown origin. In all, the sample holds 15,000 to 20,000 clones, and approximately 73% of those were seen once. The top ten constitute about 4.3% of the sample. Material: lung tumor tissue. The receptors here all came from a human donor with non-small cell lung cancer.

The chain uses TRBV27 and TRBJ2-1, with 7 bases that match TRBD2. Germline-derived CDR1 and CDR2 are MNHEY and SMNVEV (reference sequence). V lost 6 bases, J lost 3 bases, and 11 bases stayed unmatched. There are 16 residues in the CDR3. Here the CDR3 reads CASSPSGGLFYNEQFF. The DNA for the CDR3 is TGTGCCAGCAGCCCGTCGGGGGGACTCTTCTACAATGAGCAGTTCTTC.

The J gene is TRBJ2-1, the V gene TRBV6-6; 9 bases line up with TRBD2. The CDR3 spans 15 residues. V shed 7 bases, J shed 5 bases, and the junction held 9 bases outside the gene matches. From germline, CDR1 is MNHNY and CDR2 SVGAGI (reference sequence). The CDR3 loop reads CASNLETSGNNEQFF. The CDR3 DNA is TGTGCCAGCAATTTAGAGACTAGCGGTAACAATGAGCAGTTCTTC.

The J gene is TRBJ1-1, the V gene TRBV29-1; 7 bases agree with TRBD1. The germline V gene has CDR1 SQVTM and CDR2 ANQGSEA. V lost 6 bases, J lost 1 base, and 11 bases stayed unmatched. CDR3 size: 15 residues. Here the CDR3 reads CSVVQGHAGNTEAFF. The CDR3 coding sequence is TGCAGCGTGGTACAGGGGCACGCGGGGAACACTGAAGCTTTCTTT.

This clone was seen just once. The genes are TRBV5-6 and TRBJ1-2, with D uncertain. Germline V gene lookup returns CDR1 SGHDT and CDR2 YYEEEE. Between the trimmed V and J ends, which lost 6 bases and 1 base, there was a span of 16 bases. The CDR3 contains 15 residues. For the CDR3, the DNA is TGTGCCAGCACCCTGTTGGGCGGCTATAACTATGGCTACACCTTC. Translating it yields CASTLLGGYNYGYTF.

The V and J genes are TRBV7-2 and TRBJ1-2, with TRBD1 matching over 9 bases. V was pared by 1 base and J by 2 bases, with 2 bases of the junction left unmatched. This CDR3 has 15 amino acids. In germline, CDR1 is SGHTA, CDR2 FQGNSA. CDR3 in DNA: TGTGCCAGCAGCTTAGTAGGGACAGGGAACTATGGCTACACCTTC. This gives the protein CASSLVGTGNYGYTF.

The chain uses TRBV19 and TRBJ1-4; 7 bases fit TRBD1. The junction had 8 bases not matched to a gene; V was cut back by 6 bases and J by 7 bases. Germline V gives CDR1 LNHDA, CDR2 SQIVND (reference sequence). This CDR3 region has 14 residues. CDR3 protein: CASSPMPGGEKLFF. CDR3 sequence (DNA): TGTGCCAGTAGCCCCATGCCAGGGGGTGAAAAACTGTTTTTT.

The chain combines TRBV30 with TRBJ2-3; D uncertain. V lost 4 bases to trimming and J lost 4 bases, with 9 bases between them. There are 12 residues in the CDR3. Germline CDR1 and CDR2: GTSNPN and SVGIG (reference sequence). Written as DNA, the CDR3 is TGTGCCTGGACTCTCTCCGCAGATACGCAGTATTTT. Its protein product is CAWTLSADTQYF.

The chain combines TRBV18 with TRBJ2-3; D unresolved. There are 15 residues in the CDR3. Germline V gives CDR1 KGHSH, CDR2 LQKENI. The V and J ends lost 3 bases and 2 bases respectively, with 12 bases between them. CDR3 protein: CASSPQGGSTDTQYF. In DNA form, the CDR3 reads TGTGCCAGCTCACCGCAAGGTGGGTCCACAGATACGCAGTATTTT.

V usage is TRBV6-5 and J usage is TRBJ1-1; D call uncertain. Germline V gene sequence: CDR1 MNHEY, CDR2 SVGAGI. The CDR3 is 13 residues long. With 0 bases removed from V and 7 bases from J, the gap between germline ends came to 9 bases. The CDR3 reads CASSYSSGLEAFF. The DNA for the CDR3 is TGTGCCAGCAGTTACTCATCAGGCCTTGAAGCTTTCTTT.

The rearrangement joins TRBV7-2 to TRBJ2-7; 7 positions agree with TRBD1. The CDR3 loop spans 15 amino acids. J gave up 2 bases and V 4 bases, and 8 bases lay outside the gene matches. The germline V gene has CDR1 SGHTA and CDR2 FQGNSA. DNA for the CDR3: TGTGCCAGCAGCTCCGGGACAGCGACAACCTACGAGCAGTACTTC. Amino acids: CASSSGTATTYEQYF.

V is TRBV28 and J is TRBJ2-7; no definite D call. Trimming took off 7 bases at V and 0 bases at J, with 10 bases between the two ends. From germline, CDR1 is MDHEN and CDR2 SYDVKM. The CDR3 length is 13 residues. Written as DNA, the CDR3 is TGTGCCAGCACCCCTGACCCCTCCTACGAGCAGTACTTC. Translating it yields CASTPDPSYEQYF.

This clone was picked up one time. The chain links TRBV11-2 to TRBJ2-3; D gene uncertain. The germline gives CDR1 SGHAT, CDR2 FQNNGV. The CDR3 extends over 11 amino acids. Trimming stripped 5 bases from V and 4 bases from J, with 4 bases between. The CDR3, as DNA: TGTGCCAGCAGCACCGCAGATACGCAGTATTTT. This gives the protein CASSTADTQYF.

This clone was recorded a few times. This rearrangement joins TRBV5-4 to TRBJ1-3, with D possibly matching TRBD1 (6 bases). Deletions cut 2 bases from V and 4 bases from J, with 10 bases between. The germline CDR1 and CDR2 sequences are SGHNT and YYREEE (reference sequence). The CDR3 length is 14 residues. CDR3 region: CASSLGGPGNTIYF. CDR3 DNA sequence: TGTGCCAGCAGCTTAGGGGGGCCCGGAAACACCATATATTTT.

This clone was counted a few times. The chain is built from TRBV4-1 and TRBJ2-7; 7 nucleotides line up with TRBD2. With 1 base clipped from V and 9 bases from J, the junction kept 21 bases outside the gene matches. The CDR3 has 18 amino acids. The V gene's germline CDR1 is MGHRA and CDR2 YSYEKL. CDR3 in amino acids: CASSQGNGQGLEILRQYF. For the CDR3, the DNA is TGCGCCAGCAGCCAAGGAAACGGGCAAGGACTAGAGATCCTAAGGCAGTACTTC.

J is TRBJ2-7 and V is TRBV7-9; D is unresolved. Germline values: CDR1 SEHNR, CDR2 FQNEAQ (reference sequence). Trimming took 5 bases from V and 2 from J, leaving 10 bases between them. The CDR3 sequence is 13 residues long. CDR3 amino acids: CASSPRGPYEQYF. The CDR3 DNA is TGTGCCAGCAGCCCCAGAGGCCCCTACGAGCAGTACTTC.

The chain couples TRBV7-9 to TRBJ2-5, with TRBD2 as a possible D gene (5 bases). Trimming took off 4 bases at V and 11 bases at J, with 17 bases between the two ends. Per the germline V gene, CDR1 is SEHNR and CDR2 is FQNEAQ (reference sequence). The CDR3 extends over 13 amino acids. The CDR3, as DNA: TGTGCCAGCAGCTATTTAGCGCAATGGGAGCAGTACTTC. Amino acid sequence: CASSYLAQWEQYF.

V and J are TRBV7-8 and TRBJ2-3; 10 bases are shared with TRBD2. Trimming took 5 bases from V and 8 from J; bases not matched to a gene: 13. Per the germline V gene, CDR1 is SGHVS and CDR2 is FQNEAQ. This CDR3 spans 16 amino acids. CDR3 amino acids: CASSPTSGPDFGTQYF. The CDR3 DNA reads TGTGCCAGCAGCCCGACTAGCGGGCCGGATTTCGGTACGCAGTATTTT.

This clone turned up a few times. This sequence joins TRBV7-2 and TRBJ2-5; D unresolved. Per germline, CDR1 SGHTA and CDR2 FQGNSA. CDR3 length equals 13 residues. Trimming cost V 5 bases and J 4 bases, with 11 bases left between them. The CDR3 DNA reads TGTGCCAGCAGCCCCGCCATTTCAGAGACCCAGTACTTC. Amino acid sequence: CASSPAISETQYF.

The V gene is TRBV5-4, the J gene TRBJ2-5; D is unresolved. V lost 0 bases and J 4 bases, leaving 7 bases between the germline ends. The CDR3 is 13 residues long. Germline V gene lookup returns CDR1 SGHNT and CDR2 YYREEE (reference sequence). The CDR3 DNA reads TGTGCCAGCAGCTTGGCCTATTTAGAGACCCAGTACTTC. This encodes CASSLAYLETQYF.

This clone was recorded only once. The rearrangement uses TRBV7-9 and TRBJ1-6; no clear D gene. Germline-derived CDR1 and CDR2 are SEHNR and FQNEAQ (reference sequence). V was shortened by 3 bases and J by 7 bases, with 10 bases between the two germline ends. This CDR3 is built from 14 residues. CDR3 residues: CASSFGSENSPLHF. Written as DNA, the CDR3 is TGTGCCAGCAGCTTCGGGTCGGAAAATTCACCCCTCCACTTT.

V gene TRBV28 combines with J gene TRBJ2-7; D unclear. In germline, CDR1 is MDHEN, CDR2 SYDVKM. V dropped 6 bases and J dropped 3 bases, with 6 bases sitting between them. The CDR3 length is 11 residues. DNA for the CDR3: TGTGCCAGCAGCCAGTACTACGAGCAGTACTTC. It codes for CASSQYYEQYF.

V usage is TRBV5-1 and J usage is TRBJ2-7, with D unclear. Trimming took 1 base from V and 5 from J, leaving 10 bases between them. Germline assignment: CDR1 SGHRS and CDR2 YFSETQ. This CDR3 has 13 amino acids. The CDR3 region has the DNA TGCGCCAGCAGCTTGCTTGGTGCCGACGAGCAGTACTTC. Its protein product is CASSLLGADEQYF.

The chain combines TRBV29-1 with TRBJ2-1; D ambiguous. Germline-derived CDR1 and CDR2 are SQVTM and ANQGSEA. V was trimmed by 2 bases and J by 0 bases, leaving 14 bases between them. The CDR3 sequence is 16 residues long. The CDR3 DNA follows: TGCAGCGTTGAAAACCCCACGAGGAGCTCCTACAATGAGCAGTTCTTC. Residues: CSVENPTRSSYNEQFF.

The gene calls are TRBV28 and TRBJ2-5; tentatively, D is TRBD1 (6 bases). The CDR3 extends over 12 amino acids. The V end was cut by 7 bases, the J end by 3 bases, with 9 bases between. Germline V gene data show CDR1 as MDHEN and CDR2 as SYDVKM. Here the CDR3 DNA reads TGTGCCAGCACAGGGGTGAAAGAGACCCAGTACTTC. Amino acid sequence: CASTGVKETQYF.